These T cell receptor beta chains were read from a single sample in a study of shared T cell receptors in the human thymus. The protocol was immunoSEQ multiplex PCR, while the TCRdb copy is restricted to in-frame clones and leaves out a portion. This table has 540,000 or so clones, 70% to 80% appearing once. These data were also filed under a second study, of human thymus T cells.

Specimen: thymocytes. These receptors all stem from a boy under two years old with a congenital heart defect. The CDR3 runs from the conserved cysteine through the conserved F or W. Fields, in order: D gene, V gene, clone size, J gene, CDR3 protein, CDR3 DNA. A D gene is named only where the DNA matches it firmly. Rows may omit the clone size; those that give it use once, few, many or a size class.

>TRBD1|TRBV11-2|once|TRBJ2-7
CASSLVSQGAGEQYF
TGTGCCAGCAGCTTAGTAAGTCAGGGGGCAGGCGAGCAGTACTTC
>TRBD1|TRBV7-8|.|TRBJ2-2
CASSLVDREDGELFF
TGTGCCAGCAGCTTAGTAGACAGGGAAGACGGGGAGCTGTTTTTT
>TRBD1|TRBV9|few|TRBJ1-2
CASNKQGARYGYTF
TGTGCCAGCAACAAACAGGGGGCGCGGTATGGCTACACCTTC
>.|TRBV21-1|.|TRBJ1-3
CASRTGRGNTIYF
TGTGCCAGCAGGACAGGGCGAGGAAACACCATATATTTT
>.|TRBV9|.|TRBJ1-1
CASSVGFQGEDTEAFF
TGTGCCAGCAGCGTAGGTTTTCAGGGCGAGGACACTGAAGCTTTCTTT
>.|TRBV14|once|TRBJ2-1
CASSQEGRGNEQFF
TGTGCCAGCAGCCAAGAGGGGAGGGGGAATGAGCAGTTCTTC
>.|TRBV28|.|TRBJ2-7
CASSLCGAGFYEQYF
TGTGCCAGCAGTTTATGCGGCGCGGGCTTCTACGAGCAGTACTTC
>.|TRBV5-1|.|TRBJ2-1
CASSFEGVVEQFF
TGCGCCAGCAGCTTCGAGGGGGTCGTTGAGCAGTTCTTC
>TRBD2|TRBV30|few|TRBJ2-7
CAHSSGSLEQYF
TGTGCCCACTCTAGCGGGAGTCTCGAGCAGTACTTC
>TRBD2|TRBV4-3|.|TRBJ2-5
CASSRYWTSGQETQYF
TGCGCCAGCAGCCGGTATTGGACTAGCGGTCAAGAGACCCAGTACTTC
>TRBD2|TRBV2|.|TRBJ2-1
CASSDKGLADYNEQFF
TGTGCCAGCAGTGATAAGGGACTAGCAGATTACAATGAGCAGTTCTTC
>.|TRBV18|.|TRBJ1-2
CASSPPGRAGNYGYTF
TGTGCCAGCTCACCACCGGGCAGGGCGGGGAACTATGGCTACACCTTC
>.|TRBV7-9|.|TRBJ1-3
CASSPNRAHSGNTIYF
TGTGCCAGCAGCCCGAACAGGGCACACTCTGGAAACACCATATATTTT
>TRBD2|TRBV30|few|TRBJ2-1
CAWSVLALAGQNSYNEQFF
TGTGCCTGGAGTGTACTTGCTCTAGCGGGGCAAAACTCCTACAATGAGCAGTTCTTC
>.|TRBV7-2|.|TRBJ2-7
CASSATRGMSEQYF
TGTGCCAGCAGCGCCACCCGGGGGATGAGCGAGCAGTACTTC
>.|TRBV25-1|.|TRBJ2-7
CASNGGGLYEQYF
TGTGCCAGCAATGGAGGGGGCTTATACGAGCAGTACTTC
>TRBD1|TRBV6-1|.|TRBJ2-7
CASRDRGSSYEQYF
TGTGCCAGCAGGGACAGGGGTAGCTCCTACGAGCAGTACTTC
>TRBD1|TRBV5-1|.|TRBJ2-1
CASSWGQGTWGNEQFF
TGCGCCAGCAGCTGGGGACAGGGCACCTGGGGTAATGAGCAGTTCTTC
>.|TRBV18|.|TRBJ1-4
CASSHGGAATNEKLFF
TGTGCCAGCTCACACGGAGGGGCAGCAACTAATGAAAAACTGTTTTTT
>.|TRBV29-1|.|TRBJ2-1
CSVGQGCEREGPNEQFF
TGCAGCGTGGGACAGGGGTGTGAGCGGGAGGGCCCCAATGAGCAGTTCTTC
>TRBD1|TRBV18|few|TRBJ1-5
CASSPRDRGRNQPQHF
TGTGCCAGCTCACCACGGGACAGGGGGCGAAATCAGCCCCAGCATTTT
>TRBD1|TRBV4-3|.|TRBJ1-1
CASSLTPQGARTEAFF
TGCGCCAGCAGCCTCACCCCACAGGGGGCGAGGACTGAAGCTTTCTTT
>.|TRBV6-4|.|TRBJ2-3
CASSDDPGADTQYF
TGTGCCAGCAGTGACGACCCAGGGGCAGATACGCAGTATTTT
>.|TRBV10-2|.|TRBJ2-7
CASSDEPPLYEQYF
TGCGCCAGCAGTGATGAGCCTCCCCTCTACGAGCAGTACTTC
>TRBD2|TRBV19|.|TRBJ2-7
CASSISQLAKTYEQYF
TGTGCCAGTAGTATATCCCAACTAGCGAAGACCTACGAGCAGTACTTC
>TRBD1|TRBV30|few|TRBJ2-3
CAWSVQPRYRGRSTDTQYF
TGTGCCTGGAGTGTACAACCCCGGTACAGGGGAAGAAGCACAGATACGCAGTATTTT
>TRBD2|TRBV28|.|TRBJ2-5
CASIRRGGSQETQYF
TGTGCCAGCATCCGTCGGGGCGGGAGTCAAGAGACCCAGTACTTC
>TRBD1|TRBV28|few|TRBJ1-1
CASSRADGTGDTEAFF
TGTGCCAGCAGTCGCGCTGACGGGACAGGGGATACTGAAGCTTTCTTT
>TRBD1|TRBV5-5|.|TRBJ2-1
CASSIQGNEQFF
TGTGCCAGCAGCATACAGGGGAATGAGCAGTTCTTC
>TRBD2|TRBV7-6|.|TRBJ2-3
CASSPLGLAGAPDTQYF
TGTGCCAGCAGCCCCTTGGGACTAGCGGGAGCCCCAGATACGCAGTATTTT
>.|TRBV19|.|TRBJ2-5
CASSRGEETQYF
TGTGCCAGTAGCAGGGGGGAAGAGACCCAGTACTTC
>TRBD1|TRBV7-2|.|TRBJ2-5
CASSQGQQETQYF
TGTGCCAGCAGCCAGGGACAGCAAGAGACCCAGTACTTC
>TRBD2|TRBV7-2|.|TRBJ2-7
CATVESGTAYEQYF
TGTGCCACGGTCGAAAGCGGGACCGCTTACGAGCAGTACTTC
>.|TRBV6-1|.|TRBJ2-7
CASSDRYQPYEQYF
TGTGCCAGCAGTGACCGGTATCAACCCTACGAGCAGTACTTC
>.|TRBV5-4|.|TRBJ1-4
CASSPRTEAGDLRNEKLFF
TGTGCCAGCAGCCCAAGGACCGAGGCAGGGGACCTACGAAATGAAAAACTGTTTTTT
>TRBD1|TRBV4-3|.|TRBJ2-1
CASSQAPGTGAYNEQFF
TGCGCCAGCAGCCAAGCGCCCGGGACAGGGGCCTACAATGAGCAGTTCTTC
>.|TRBV7-2|.|TRBJ1-3
CASRVTGTPGNTIYF
TGTGCCAGCAGGGTTACAGGTACGCCTGGAAACACCATATATTTT
>.|TRBV4-2|.|TRBJ1-2
CASSHGTSGQVNYGYTF
TGTGCCAGCAGCCACGGGACCTCGGGACAAGTCAACTATGGCTACACCTTC
>TRBD1|TRBV28|.|TRBJ1-4
CASSALPGQGDEKLFF
TGTGCCAGCAGTGCCCTACCGGGACAGGGAGATGAAAAACTGTTTTTT
>TRBD2|TRBV5-4|.|TRBJ2-7
CASSPPAGGPREQYF
TGTGCCAGCAGCCCCCCCGCGGGAGGACCAAGGGAGCAGTACTTC
>.|TRBV15|.|TRBJ2-7
CATSRDEDSSYEQYF
TGTGCCACCAGCAGAGATGAAGACAGCTCCTACGAGCAGTACTTC
>.|TRBV7-9|.|TRBJ2-2
CASSFLSAGELFF
TGTGCCAGCAGCTTTTTGTCCGCCGGGGAGCTGTTTTTT
>TRBD2|TRBV4-2|.|TRBJ2-1
CASSQDSLAGYNEQFF
TGTGCCAGCAGCCAAGATAGTCTAGCGGGATACAATGAGCAGTTCTTC
>TRBD2|TRBV4-3|.|TRBJ2-3
CASSQDKLAGGEDTQYF
TGCGCCAGCAGCCAAGATAAACTAGCGGGAGGAGAGGATACGCAGTATTTT
>TRBD2|TRBV4-1|.|TRBJ2-7
CASSPLAGGFEQYF
TGCGCCAGCAGCCCCCTAGCGGGGGGTTTCGAGCAGTACTTC
>.|TRBV28|.|TRBJ1-2
CASSPPLGRGTYGYTF
TGTGCCAGCAGTCCCCCCTTGGGCAGGGGAACCTATGGCTACACCTTC
>.|TRBV6-1|.|TRBJ2-5
CASSHTGGLQETQYF
TGTGCCAGCAGTCACACAGGAGGGCTCCAAGAGACCCAGTACTTC
>TRBD1|TRBV29-1|.|TRBJ2-1
CSAKGTGLHEQFF
TGCAGCGCCAAGGGGACAGGGTTACATGAGCAGTTCTTC
>TRBD1|TRBV7-2|.|TRBJ2-5
CASSLGSGTGYRETQYF
TGTGCCAGCAGCTTAGGATCCGGGACAGGGTATAGGGAGACCCAGTACTTC
>.|TRBV28|.|TRBJ1-1
CASSCGQKNTEAFF
TGTGCCAGCAGTTGCGGACAGAAGAACACTGAAGCTTTCTTT
>TRBD2|TRBV30|.|TRBJ2-3
CAWSARGASGTDTQYF
TGTGCCTGGAGTGCACGAGGGGCTAGCGGGACAGATACGCAGTATTTT